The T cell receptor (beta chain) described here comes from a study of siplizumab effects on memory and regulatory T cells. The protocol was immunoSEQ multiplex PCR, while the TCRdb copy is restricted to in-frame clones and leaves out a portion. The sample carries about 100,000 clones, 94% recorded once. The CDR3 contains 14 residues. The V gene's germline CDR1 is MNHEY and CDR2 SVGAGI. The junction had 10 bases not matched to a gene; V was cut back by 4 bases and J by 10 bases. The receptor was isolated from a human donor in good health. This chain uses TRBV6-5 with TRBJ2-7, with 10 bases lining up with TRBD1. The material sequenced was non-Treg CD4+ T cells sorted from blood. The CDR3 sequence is CASSSGTGVREQYF. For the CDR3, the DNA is TGTGCCAGCAGTTCCGGGACAGGGGTCCGTGAACAGTACTTC.